The 20 T cell receptor beta chains presented below share a single source sample, sequenced in a study of cytomegalovirus exposure and HLA in healthy donors. PCR used 60 Vbeta primers and 13 Jbeta primers. Sequenced by immunoSEQ multiplex PCR; TCRdb stores in-frame clones only, minus some. The ten most abundant clones cover around 0.7% of a sample with about 200,000 clones. Source material: PBMCs. These receptor sequences come from a boy aged 10-17 years in good health and CMV-seronegative.

The chain couples TRBV6-1 to TRBJ1-2; D ambiguous. Looked up from germline, CDR1 is MNHNS and CDR2 is SASEGT. This CDR3 comprises 15 residues. Trimming pared 0 bases from V and 4 bases from J, leaving 12 bases between. The DNA of the CDR3 is TGTGCCAGCAGTGAAGCGCTGAGCGGAGTCTATGGCTACACCTTC. Protein sequence: CASSEALSGVYGYTF.

The chain is built from TRBV6-6 and TRBJ1-1; D uncertain. The length of the CDR3 is 15 residues. V was cut by 5 bases and J by 0 bases, with 13 bases left in between. The germline V gene encodes CDR1 MNHNY and CDR2 SVGAGI (reference sequence). CDR3 DNA: TGTGCCAGCAGTCCATTGGGAGGGATGAACACTGAAGCTTTCTTT. Translating it yields CASSPLGGMNTEAFF.

The chain recombines TRBV6-5 with TRBJ2-7; 10 positions agree with TRBD1. V lost 2 bases and J lost 3; bases outside the gene matches: 4. In germline, CDR1 is MNHEY, CDR2 SVGAGI. This CDR3 spans 15 amino acids. CDR3 sequence (DNA): TGTGCCAGCAGTTACCTAGGGACAGGGGACTACGAGCAGTACTTC. It encodes CASSYLGTGDYEQYF.

This chain uses TRBV9 with TRBJ2-7, with TRBD2 matching 7 bases. Losses at the gene ends were 4 bases for V and 5 bases for J; bases not matched to a gene: 9. Germline-derived CDR1 and CDR2 are SGDLS and YYNGEE. The CDR3 spans 14 residues. CDR3 bases: TGTGCCAGCAGCCGGTCGGGGGGAAAGGACGAGCAGTACTTC. Its translation is CASSRSGGKDEQYF.

The chain links TRBV7-9 to TRBJ2-1; 9 bases align to TRBD1. The CDR3 covers 16 residues. Per germline, CDR1 SEHNR and CDR2 FQNEAQ (reference sequence). Losses at the gene ends were 5 bases for V and 9 bases for J; bases not matched to a gene: 14. This CDR3 is CASSPFWTGAVPEQFF. Here the CDR3 DNA reads TGTGCCAGCAGCCCCTTCTGGACAGGGGCAGTTCCTGAGCAGTTCTTC.

The V gene is TRBV18, the J gene TRBJ2-2, with 7 bases identical to TRBD1. The CDR3 has 15 residues. CDR1 KGHSH and CDR2 LQKENI come from the germline V gene. V lost 6 bases and J lost 4; bases outside the gene matches: 8. The DNA for the CDR3 is TGTGCCAGCTCCCCTGGGACAGACGGCACCGGGGAGCTGTTTTTT. This encodes CASSPGTDGTGELFF.

The rearrangement joins TRBV30 to TRBJ2-7; D may be TRBD2 (6 bases). The CDR3 is made up of 14 amino acids. Germline CDR1 GTSNPN, CDR2 SVGIG (reference sequence). Trimming removed 3 bases from V and 2 bases from J, with 14 bases in between. CDR3 DNA sequence: TGTGCCTGGAGCAAGGGCGGGGCCACCTACGAGCAGTACTTC. Amino acid sequence: CAWSKGGATYEQYF.

The chain has TRBV5-4 and TRBJ2-1; D may be TRBD1 (5 bases). V was pared by 6 bases and J by 4 bases, with 17 bases between. Germline V gene lookup returns CDR1 SGHNT and CDR2 YYREEE (reference sequence). This CDR3 is built from 15 residues. Here the CDR3 reads CASTGVGAVYNEQFF. The CDR3 nucleotides read TGTGCCAGCACAGGTGTAGGGGCTGTTTACAATGAGCAGTTCTTC.

As for this clone: Sequence at one end of the junction differs from germline and may be a read error. V is TRBV7-9 and J is TRBJ1-5, with D hard to call. Germline V gene sequence: CDR1 SEHNR, CDR2 FQNEAQ (reference sequence). The CDR3 is made up of 17 amino acids. CDR3 DNA sequence: TGTGCCAGCAGCCCAATCTCCCTACGAGGGAGCAATCGGCCCCAGCATTTT. It is translated as CASSPISLRGSNRPQHF.

V and J are TRBV4-1 and TRBJ1-1, with unresolved D. Germline-derived CDR1 and CDR2 are MGHRA and YSYEKL. Trimming cost V 4 bases and J 1 base, with 13 bases left between them. CDR3 length: 15 residues. CDR3 amino acids: CASSLQIQTNTEAFF. CDR3 bases: TGCGCCAGCAGCCTACAGATTCAGACGAACACTGAAGCTTTCTTT.

This rearrangement joins TRBV19 to TRBJ1-6; D is perhaps TRBD1 (5 bases). The CDR3 covers 15 residues. Trimming shortened V by 7 bases and J by 7 bases, and 17 bases separated the two germline ends. CDR1 and CDR2 (germline): LNHDA, SQIVND (reference sequence). CDR3 nucleotides: TGTGCCAGTAAACCGGTCGGGCAGGGCAATTCACCCCTCCACTTT. Protein sequence: CASKPVGQGNSPLHF.

The chain has TRBV28 and TRBJ2-2; 7 nucleotides match TRBD2. CDR3 length equals 16 residues. Unmatched junction bases numbered 8, after V lost 3 bases and J lost 4 bases. CDR1 MDHEN and CDR2 SYDVKM come from the germline V gene. Here the CDR3 reads CASSLPTSVRTGELFF. DNA of the CDR3: TGTGCCAGCAGTTTGCCTACTAGCGTCCGCACCGGGGAGCTGTTTTTT.

V and J are TRBV5-1 and TRBJ2-2; D is unresolved. Germline values: CDR1 SGHRS, CDR2 YFSETQ. The ends were cut back, 0 bases at V and 9 bases at J, with 9 bases in the middle. This CDR3 comprises 13 residues. CDR3 region: CASSLAGDRELFF. Written as DNA, the CDR3 is TGCGCCAGCAGCTTGGCCGGCGACAGGGAGCTGTTTTTT.

The J gene is TRBJ2-1, the V gene TRBV27; possibly TRBD2 for D (6 bases). The CDR3 is made up of 14 amino acids. Germline V gives CDR1 MNHEY, CDR2 SMNVEV (reference sequence). Trimming took 5 bases from V and 2 from J, leaving 10 bases between them. CDR3 loop: CASSRLVTYNEQFF. The CDR3 DNA reads as TGTGCCAGCAGTAGACTAGTGACCTACAATGAGCAGTTCTTC.

The V gene is TRBV4-1, the J gene TRBJ2-3; the match to TRBD2 covers 8 bases. The J segment lost 5 bases and the V segment lost 2 bases, leaving 3 bases of the junction unmatched. There are 14 residues in the CDR3. CDR1 MGHRA and CDR2 YSYEKL come from the germline V gene. This CDR3 is CASSQIAGQDTQYF. The CDR3 coding sequence is TGCGCCAGCAGCCAAATAGCGGGGCAAGATACGCAGTATTTT.

The V call is TRBV5-4, the J call TRBJ1-2; tentatively, D is TRBD1 (6 bases). CDR3 length equals 14 residues. Per germline, CDR1 SGHNT and CDR2 YYREEE (reference sequence). V lost 0 bases and J 4 bases, leaving 10 bases between the germline ends. The DNA for the CDR3 is TGTGCCAGCAGCTTGGAAGGACAGAGCTATGGCTACACCTTC. Translating it yields CASSLEGQSYGYTF. The variable domain in full, with the rest retrieved from reference TRBV5-4 and TRBJ1-2, is ETGVTQSPTHLIKTRGQQVTLRCSSQSGHNTVSWYQQALGQGPQFIFQYYREEENGRGNFPPRFSGLQFPNYSSELNVNALELDDSALYLCASSLEGQSYGYTFGSGTRLTVV.

The chain carries TRBV2 and TRBJ2-5; TRBD2 aligns across 7 bases. The CDR3 is 14 residues long. Germline CDR1 reads SNHLY; CDR2 reads FYNNEI. V lost 7 bases, J lost 4 bases, and 9 bases stayed unmatched. CDR3 DNA: TGTGCCAGCACGGACCGGGGGAGGGGAGAGACCCAGTACTTC. It yields the protein CASTDRGRGETQYF.

The CDR3 loop reads CASSEGPSEDIQYF. CDR3 sequence (DNA): TGTGCCAGCAGTGAAGGACCGTCGGAGGACATTCAGTACTTC. The chain employs TRBV25-1 and TRBJ2-4; TRBD2 is a possible D gene (5 bases). The ends were cut back, 2 bases at V and 8 bases at J, with 13 bases in the middle. This CDR3 comprises 14 residues. Germline values: CDR1 MGHDK, CDR2 SYGVNS.

This chain uses TRBV7-2 with TRBJ1-2, with 7 positions matching TRBD1. This CDR3 contains 13 residues. Germline V lookup: CDR1 SGHTA, CDR2 FQGNSA. Trimming cost V 5 bases and J 8 bases; bases outside gene matches: 8. The CDR3 is CASSRQGAGGYTF. The DNA for the CDR3 is TGTGCCAGCAGCCGACAGGGCGCGGGAGGCTACACCTTC.

This chain connects TRBV7-3 to TRBJ2-1; a weak D match, TRBD1 (6 bases). The germline gives CDR1 SGHTA, CDR2 FQGTGA. The CDR3 sequence is 13 residues long. Trimming pared 5 bases from V and 5 bases from J, leaving 10 bases between. CDR3 sequence reads: CASSGTPNNEQFF. The CDR3 DNA is TGTGCCAGCAGCGGGACACCCAACAATGAGCAGTTCTTC.